The 6 T cell receptor beta chains given below trace back to one sample, sequenced in a study of cytomegalovirus exposure and HLA in healthy donors (dated by TCRdb to 2015 to 2018). The method behind the library was the immunoSEQ multiplex PCR assay. For the multiplex PCR, a mixture combining 60 forward primers for TCR Vbeta segments and 13 reverse primers for TCR Jbeta segments was used. Here the immuneACCESS table is served through TCRdb, limited to in-frame sequences with V and J called. Missing clones are a known gap in these copies; in checked studies unresolved V genes cover under half, and the rest lacks a known reason. The sample includes approximately 81,000 clones, with roughly 72% observed a single time. Jointly, the top ten make up 7.5% to 9.5% of the sample. The sample comprised PBMCs. The receptors were sampled from a man aged 35 to 55 in good health and CMV-seropositive.

V usage is TRBV18 and J usage is TRBJ2-6, with D maybe TRBD2 (5 bases). The germline V gene encodes CDR1 KGHSH and CDR2 LQKENI. This CDR3 contains 16 residues. Trimming removed 3 bases from V and 3 bases from J, with 12 bases in between. In nucleotides, the CDR3 is TGTGCCAGCTCACCGGGTGGAGGCTTTGGGGCCAACGTCCTGACTTTC. This translates into CASSPGGGFGANVLTF.

V usage is TRBV4-3 and J usage is TRBJ1-5; 7 bases agree with TRBD1. CDR3 length: 14 amino acids. Losses at the gene ends were 3 bases for V and 6 bases for J; bases not matched to a gene: 5. CDR1 and CDR2 from the germline V gene are LGHNA and YSLEER. Here the CDR3 reads CASSQENRGQPQHF. The DNA for the CDR3 is TGCGCCAGCAGCCAGGAAAACAGGGGTCAGCCCCAGCATTTT.

This clone was detected only a few times. CDR3 DNA: TGTGCCAGCAGCTTAGCGCAGACAGTCACAGATACGCAGTATTTT. It yields the protein CASSLAQTVTDTQYF. The chain uses TRBV7-6 and TRBJ2-3; the D gene is possibly TRBD1 (5 bases). Germline V lookup: CDR1 SGHVS, CDR2 FNYEAQ. The CDR3 length is 15 residues. V was shortened by 0 bases and J by 2 bases, with 9 bases between the two germline ends.

V usage is TRBV9 and J usage is TRBJ1-2, with D unclear. Deletions cut 0 bases from V and 5 bases from J, with 11 bases between. This CDR3 comprises 14 residues. CDR1 is SGDLS and CDR2 is YYNGEE in the germline V gene. The CDR3 coding sequence is TGTGCCAGCAGCGTAGAAGAACAGTTGTATGGCTACACCTTC. Residues: CASSVEEQLYGYTF.

The chain uses TRBV6-1 and TRBJ1-2; possible D gene TRBD1, 6 bases. Germline loops: CDR1 MNHNS, CDR2 SASEGT. The CDR3 runs 13 residues. V was trimmed by 2 bases and J by 8 bases, leaving 12 bases between them. DNA for the CDR3: TGTGCCAGCAGTGAATCAGGGGCATTAGGCTACACCTTC. Translation: CASSESGALGYTF.

The chain combines TRBV2 with TRBJ1-5; D is unclear. Germline lookup yields CDR1 SNHLY and CDR2 FYNNEI. Trimming pared 6 bases from V and 3 bases from J, leaving 15 bases between. This CDR3 is 15 amino acids long. The CDR3 DNA sequence: TGTGCCAGCAGCCCTGACCGGGGTGACAATCAGCCCCAGCATTTT. It encodes CASSPDRGDNQPQHF.